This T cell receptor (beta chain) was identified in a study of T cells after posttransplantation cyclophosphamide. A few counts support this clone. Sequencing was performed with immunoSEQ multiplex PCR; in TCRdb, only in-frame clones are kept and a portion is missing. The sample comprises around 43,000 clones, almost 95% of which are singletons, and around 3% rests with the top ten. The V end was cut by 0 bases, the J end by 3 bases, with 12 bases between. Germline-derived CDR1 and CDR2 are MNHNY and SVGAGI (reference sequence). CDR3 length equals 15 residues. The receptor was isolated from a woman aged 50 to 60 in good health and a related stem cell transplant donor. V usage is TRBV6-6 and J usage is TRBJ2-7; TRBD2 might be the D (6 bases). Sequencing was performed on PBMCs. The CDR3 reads CASSYSEGRFYEQYF. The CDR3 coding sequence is TGTGCCAGCAGTTACTCTGAGGGGAGGTTCTACGAGCAGTACTTC.